The clone carrying this TCR beta chain was seen a handful of times. Its antigen is still unknown. This specimen comes from a study of beta chain features in type 1 diabetes. Study-level points and caveats: Within patients, naive, central memory and Treg TCRB repertoires seemed more similar than within healthy donors. In every one of the four CD4+ subsets, TCRB CDR3s were moderately but significantly shorter in Type 1 diabetes patients.

The sequenced template was cDNA made from the entire isolated RNA. Using immunoSEQ multiplex PCR, the repertoire was profiled, and TCRdb retains in-frame clones only, with some absent. In the table there are around 21,000 clones, around 50% of which are singletons. The CDR3 consists of 15 residues. CDR1 and CDR2 (germline): SGHTA, FQGNSA. Trimming took 5 bases from V and 0 from J, leaving 14 bases between them. This clonotype was obtained from a man between 18 and 35 years old in good health. Specimen: stem cell memory CD4+ T cells from blood. V gene TRBV7-2 combines with J gene TRBJ2-7; D is possibly TRBD2 (6 bases). The DNA for the CDR3 is TGTGCCAGCAGCCCATTTAGCGGCCGCTCCTACGAGCAGTACTTC. This encodes CASSPFSGRSYEQYF.